This is a list of T cell receptor beta chains from one sample in a study of T-cell memory formation after mild COVID-19. Using its own MiXCR run on the 5' RACE reads, TCRdb lists one record per CDR3 protein. Of about 410,000 distinct CDR3 sequences in the sample, more than 20% were seen once. Sequencing used PBMCs or a T cell subset sorted from them (not recorded which). The receptors originated from an adult woman who had mild COVID-19 (a few samples of this study predate the infection). Cell type and time point are not known. The CDR3 runs from the conserved cysteine through the conserved F or W. A D gene is named only where the DNA matches it firmly. Some rows have no size entry. The others give once, few or many, or a class for an expanded clone.

D gene: -; J gene: TRBJ2-5; V gene: TRBV11-2; clone size: few; CDR3 DNA: TGTGCCAGCAGCTTAACCCCTCTGGGGAGCAGAGAGACCCAGTACTTC; CDR3 protein: CASSLTPLGSRETQYF
D gene: TRBD1; J gene: TRBJ2-7; V gene: TRBV9; clone size: -; CDR3 DNA: TGTGCCAGCAGCGTCACCCCGGGACAGGGAGCCTACGAGCAGTACTTC; CDR3 protein: CASSVTPGQGAYEQYF
D gene: -; J gene: TRBJ1-6; V gene: TRBV7-3; clone size: -; CDR3 DNA: TGTGCCAGCAGCACGGGGATTTCACCCCTCCACTTT; CDR3 protein: CASSTGISPLHF
D gene: TRBD1; J gene: TRBJ1-1; V gene: TRBV5-1; clone size: many; CDR3 DNA: TGCGCCAGCAGCTTGACGACAACAGGGGGTACGACTGAAGCTTTCTTT; CDR3 protein: CASSLTTTGGTTEAFF
D gene: -; J gene: TRBJ2-5; V gene: TRBV15; clone size: few; CDR3 DNA: TGTGCCACCAGCGAGCCAAAGGGCAGTCAAGAGACCCAGTACTTC; CDR3 protein: CATSEPKGSQETQYF
D gene: -; J gene: TRBJ1-2; V gene: TRBV11-2; clone size: -; CDR3 DNA: TGTGCCAGCAGCTTAGCGGGGGCCTCTGGCTACACCTTC; CDR3 protein: CASSLAGASGYTF
D gene: -; J gene: TRBJ2-2; V gene: TRBV24-1; clone size: few; CDR3 DNA: TGTGCCACCAGTGATTTGACCGGGACCCACAACACCGGGGAGCTGTTTTTT; CDR3 protein: CATSDLTGTHNTGELFF
D gene: -; J gene: TRBJ1-6; V gene: TRBV19; clone size: few; CDR3 DNA: TGTGCCAGTAGTATGGGCCCCGGGACCGATCTCCACTTT; CDR3 protein: CASSMGPGTDLHF
D gene: TRBD1; J gene: TRBJ1-5; V gene: TRBV20-1; clone size: once; CDR3 DNA: TGCAGTGCCACCGGGACAGGGATTAGCAATCAGCCCCAGCATTTT; CDR3 protein: CSATGTGISNQPQHF
D gene: -; J gene: TRBJ1-1; V gene: TRBV4-1; clone size: -; CDR3 DNA: TGCGCCAGCAGCCGCACGACCGAGAGGCCTGAAGCTTTCTTT; CDR3 protein: CASSRTTERPEAFF
D gene: TRBD2; J gene: TRBJ2-3; V gene: TRBV4-2; clone size: many; CDR3 DNA: TGTGCCAGCAGCCGCGGAAGCTCCGGGACTAGCGGGGAAGATACGCAGTATTTT; CDR3 protein: CASSRGSSGTSGEDTQYF
D gene: TRBD2; J gene: TRBJ2-3; V gene: TRBV7-3; clone size: few; CDR3 DNA: TGTGCCAGCAGGCAGAGCGGGAGTAGGACAGATACGCAGTATTTT; CDR3 protein: CASRQSGSRTDTQYF
D gene: TRBD1; J gene: TRBJ1-6; V gene: TRBV5-5; clone size: -; CDR3 DNA: TGTGCCAGCAGCTTGGTCGTGGTTAACAGGGGGTCCTATAATTCACCCCTCCACTTT; CDR3 protein: CASSLVVVNRGSYNSPLHF